This is a list of T cell receptor beta chains from one sample in a study of vaccination and CD4 T cells after COVID-19. In TCRdb, the PCR reads were re-called with MiXCR into one record per CDR3 protein. The sample records some 18,000 distinct CDR3 sequences, 78% being singletons. These receptors' targets are unknown. The specimen was CD4+ T cells from blood, cultured in vitro, collected after SARS-CoV-2 vaccination. Receptors were obtained from a human donor who received a COVID-19 vaccine. Both conserved end residues are part of each CDR3. Fields, in order: V gene, CDR3 protein.

TRBV20-1 CSARGGGLGNTIYF
TRBV10-3 CAISPGYSTDTQYF
TRBV7-3 CASSRLGSLAGGPDTQYF
TRBV6-5 CASSYSGHLYNSPLHF
TRBV7-2 CASSLQGGPTREQYF
TRBV19 CASSILTGGVSNQPQHF
TRBV20-1 CSARDANRETQYF
TRBV15 CATSRDGTGGGGTQYF
TRBV20-1 CSARQGGSGANVLTF
TRBV2 CASTVGSLRDIQYF
TRBV7-2 CASSFDRDVQPQHF
TRBV29-1 CSVRREPGETQYF
TRBV19 CASTMEGAVGYTF
TRBV7-8 CASSSLAGKGTDTQYF
TRBV11-2 CASTKTGCTDTQYF
TRBV5-4 CASSLDGTDLPQHF
TRBV28 CASSRPRQGGGYTF
TRBV6-5 CASSYPGGDLFF